These T cell receptor beta chains were read from a single sample in a study of CD4 T cells in relation to SARS-CoV-2 and coronaviruses. The assay was immunoSEQ multiplex PCR, and TCRdb's table has in-frame clones only and misses some. There are about 21,000 clones in the sample; 76% occur only once, and about 17% lies in the top ten. Antigen specificity for these receptors is unknown. Source material: CD4+ T cells from PBMCs, cultured in vitro. Receptors originate from a human donor in good health. Both conserved end residues are part of each CDR3. D genes are given only for firm matches. The size of a clone is reported for some rows only, either as once, few or many, or as a class for expanded clones.

. TRBJ1-1 TRBV7-3 . TGTGCCAGCAGCTTAACGGGGGAAGGGAACACTGAAGCTTTCTTT CASSLTGEGNTEAFF
TRBD1 TRBJ1-4 TRBV7-8 . TGTGCCAGCAGCTCCGGACAGGGGCCTACTTCCAATGAAAAACTGTTTTTT CASSSGQGPTSNEKLFF
. TRBJ1-1 TRBV25-1 . TGTGCCACCACACCTCCATCTGGGGAAGCTTTCTTT CATTPPSGEAFF
TRBD1 TRBJ1-1 TRBV5-1 once TGCGCCAGCAGCCCGTCTGGACAGGCCTCCACTGAAGCTTTCTTT CASSPSGQASTEAFF
TRBD2 TRBJ2-3 TRBV3-1/TRBV3-2 . TGTGCCAGCAGCCCCGGGCTAGCGGGAGGAGGGACAGATACGCAGTATTTT CASSPGLAGGGTDTQYF
. TRBJ2-4 TRBV3-1/TRBV3-2 . TGTGCCAGCAGCCAAGACTGGGCAGCCTCAAACATTCAGTACTTC CASSQDWAASNIQYF
. TRBJ1-4 TRBV29-1 . TGCAGCGTTCGGGGTCTCGGAAATGAAAAACTGTTTTTT CSVRGLGNEKLFF
TRBD2 TRBJ2-1 TRBV6-1 . TGTGCCAGCAGTGAAGTCGGGACTAGTTTCTACAATGAGCAGTTCTTC CASSEVGTSFYNEQFF
. TRBJ2-2 TRBV27 . TGTGCCAGCAGTTTCCAGCTTCGGGACACTTCGAACACCGGGGAGCTGTTTTTT CASSFQLRDTSNTGELFF
. TRBJ2-4 TRBV7-6 once TGTGCCAGCAGCCCCGGACGTAGACATGGGATAGCGAGATCAATTCACAAAAACATTCAGTACTTC CASSPGRRHGIARSIHKNIQYF
. TRBJ2-5 TRBV2 . TGTGCCAGCAGTGAACGTAGGGCAGGAGAGACCCAGTACTTC CASSERRAGETQYF
TRBD1 TRBJ2-1 TRBV25-1 few TGTGCCAGCAGCCGACAGGGTAGCTACAATGAGCAGTTCTTC CASSRQGSYNEQFF
. TRBJ1-6 TRBV9 . TGTGCCAGCAGCGTAGGTAGGAGCTCCTATAATTCACCCCTCCACTTT CASSVGRSSYNSPLHF
. TRBJ1-1 TRBV6-6 . TGTGCCAGCAGTTACGGGGGCTCGAACACTGAAGCTTTCTTT CASSYGGSNTEAFF
TRBD1 TRBJ1-6 TRBV19 few TGTGCCAGTAGTCAGACAGGGTTGAATTCACCCCTCCACTTT CASSQTGLNSPLHF
TRBD2 TRBJ2-7 TRBV28 . TGTGCCAGCAGACGTTCCGGGACTAGCGGGAGGGCCCTACACTACGAGCAGTACTTC CASRRSGTSGRALHYEQYF
. TRBJ2-7 TRBV5-5 . TGTGCCAGCAGTCGTGAATGGACCCCCTCACCTAACGAGCAGTACTTC CASSREWTPSPNEQYF
TRBD1 TRBJ1-1 TRBV5-1 . TGCGCCAGCAGGGCGACAGGGGGAAGCACTGAAGCTTTCTTT CASRATGGSTEAFF
. TRBJ1-1 TRBV11-2 . TGTGCCAGCAGCTTAGATCAATGGGCCAGGACGAAGAACACTGAAGCTTTCTTT CASSLDQWARTKNTEAFF
TRBD2 TRBJ2-4 TRBV7-9 . TGTGCCAGCAGCTTAGGTTATGGAGCGGGAGGATTTGGAAACATTCAGTACTTC CASSLGYGAGGFGNIQYF
TRBD2 TRBJ2-1 TRBV30 . TGTGCCTGGAATTGGGGCGGGAGTGACAATGAGCAGTTCTTC CAWNWGGSDNEQFF
. TRBJ2-7 TRBV7-5 . TGTGCCAGAAGTTTAGGGGAATGGCCCGGGGTTACCTACGAGCAGTACTTC CARSLGEWPGVTYEQYF
TRBD1 TRBJ1-5 TRBV6-5 once TGTGCCAGCAGCCCGACAGGGAGCCCCGAGTGGCCCCAGCATTTT CASSPTGSPEWPQHF
. TRBJ1-3 TRBV15 few TGTGCCACCAGGCAGGGGAACACTGGAAACACCATATATTTT CATRQGNTGNTIYF
. TRBJ1-5 TRBV3-1/TRBV3-2 . TGTGCCAGCAGCCAAGTCCCGAGGAGTCAGCCCCAGCATTTT CASSQVPRSQPQHF
. TRBJ2-7 TRBV20-1 . TGCAGTGCTAGTTTAGCTAGTTCCCCCACCCACGAGCAGTACTTC CSASLASSPTHEQYF